The present T cell receptor beta chain was sequenced within a study of blood T cell repertoires in COVID-19. In the study overall: Material from acute and convalescent COVID-19 was sourced from the United States, Italy and Spain. T cells, B-cell-depleted T cells, or PBMCs provided the cDNA or gDNA that served as material.

A note on this clone: A read error may produce the germline difference seen at one junction end.

The CDR3 consists of 14 residues. Germline V gene sequence: CDR1 MDHEN, CDR2 SYDVKM. Libraries were prepared by immunoSEQ multiplex PCR; TCRdb keeps only in-frame clonotypes and omits some of them. Of 300,000 or so clones listed, about 83% were seen once; the top ten hold under 2%. The chain uses TRBV28 and TRBJ1-2; TRBD1 agrees at 8 bases. Material for sequencing was peripheral blood. The source of this sequence is a woman aged 45-60 years with acute or convalescent COVID-19. The CDR3 nucleotides read TGTGCCAGCAGCCTCAGGGGGCAGGGCTATTGCTACACCTTC. Its protein is CASSLRGQGYCYTF.